The 3 T cell receptor beta chains reported below all come from one sample, sequenced in a study of T cells in Graves' hyperthyroidism and ophthalmopathy. Regions amplified from RNA transcripts were the TCR beta CDR3 regions. The HTBI primer set was used in a first-round RT-PCR of the TCR CDR3. TCRdb re-derived calls from the multiplex PCR reads in MiXCR, one entry per CDR3 protein. The sample holds over 350,000 distinct CDR3 sequences, approximately 18% seen once. The sequencing input was blood. The origin of the receptors is a man aged 18 to 29 with Graves' ophthalmopathy.

This chain uses TRBV6-2 or TRBV6-3 with TRBJ1-2; 7 bases are shared with TRBD1. Germline values: CDR1 MNHEY, CDR2 SVGEGT. The CDR3 totals 15 residues. With V trimmed by 5 bases and J by 4 bases, 10 bases remained unmatched. CDR3 region: CASSGGTARFYGYTF. The CDR3 region has the DNA TGTGCCAGCAGTGGGGGGACAGCTCGTTTCTATGGCTACACCTTC.

The chain uses TRBV2 and TRBJ2-1, with 11 positions matching TRBD2. Looked up from germline, CDR1 is SNHLY and CDR2 is FYNNEI. The CDR3 covers 15 residues. V dropped 6 bases and J dropped 1; count of bases not matched to a gene: 2. In DNA, the CDR3 is TGTGCCAGCAGACTAGCGGGGGTGTCCTACAATGAGCAGTTCTTC. This sequence encodes CASRLAGVSYNEQFF.

This clonotype was detected many times. The genes are TRBV7-9 and TRBJ1-1; TRBD1 might be the D (5 bases). Germline CDR1 reads SEHNR; CDR2 reads FQNEAQ (reference sequence). The CDR3 contains 13 residues. V gave up 6 bases and J gave up 4 bases, with 12 bases separating them. The CDR3, as DNA: TGTGCCAGCAGTTGGGGGGGTAGCACTGAAGCTTTCTTT. This sequence encodes CASSWGGSTEAFF. Drawing the rest from reference TRBV7-9 and TRBJ1-1, the complete variable domain is DTGVSQNPRHKITKRGQNVTFRCDPISEHNRLYWYRQTLGQGPEFLTYFQNEAQLEKSRLLSDRFSAERPKGSFSTLEIQRTEQGDSAMYLCASSWGGSTEAFFGQGTRLTVV.